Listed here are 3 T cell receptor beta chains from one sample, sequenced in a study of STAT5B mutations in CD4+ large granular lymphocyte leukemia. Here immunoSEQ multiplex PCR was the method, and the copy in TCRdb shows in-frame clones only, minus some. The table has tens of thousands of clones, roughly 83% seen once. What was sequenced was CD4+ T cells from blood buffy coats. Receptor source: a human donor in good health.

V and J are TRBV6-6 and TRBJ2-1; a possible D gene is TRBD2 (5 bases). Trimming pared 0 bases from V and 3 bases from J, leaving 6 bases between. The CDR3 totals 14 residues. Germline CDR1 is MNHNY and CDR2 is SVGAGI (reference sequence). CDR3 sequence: CASSYSRVYNEQFF. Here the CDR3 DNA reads TGTGCCAGCAGTTACTCGCGGGTCTACAATGAGCAGTTCTTC.

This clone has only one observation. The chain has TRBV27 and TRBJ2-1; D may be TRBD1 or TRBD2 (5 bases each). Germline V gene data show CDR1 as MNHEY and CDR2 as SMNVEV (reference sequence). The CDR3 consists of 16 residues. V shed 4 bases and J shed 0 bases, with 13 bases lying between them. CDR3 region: CASSSPGPSSYNEQFF. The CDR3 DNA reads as TGTGCCAGCAGTTCCCCGGGACCTAGCTCCTACAATGAGCAGTTCTTC.

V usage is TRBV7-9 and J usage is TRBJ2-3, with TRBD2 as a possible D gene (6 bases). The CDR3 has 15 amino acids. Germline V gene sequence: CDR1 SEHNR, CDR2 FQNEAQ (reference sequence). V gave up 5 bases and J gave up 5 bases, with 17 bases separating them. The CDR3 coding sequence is TGTGCCAGCAGCACAAGGTGGGGGGAAGGAGATACGCAGTATTTT. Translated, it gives CASSTRWGEGDTQYF.